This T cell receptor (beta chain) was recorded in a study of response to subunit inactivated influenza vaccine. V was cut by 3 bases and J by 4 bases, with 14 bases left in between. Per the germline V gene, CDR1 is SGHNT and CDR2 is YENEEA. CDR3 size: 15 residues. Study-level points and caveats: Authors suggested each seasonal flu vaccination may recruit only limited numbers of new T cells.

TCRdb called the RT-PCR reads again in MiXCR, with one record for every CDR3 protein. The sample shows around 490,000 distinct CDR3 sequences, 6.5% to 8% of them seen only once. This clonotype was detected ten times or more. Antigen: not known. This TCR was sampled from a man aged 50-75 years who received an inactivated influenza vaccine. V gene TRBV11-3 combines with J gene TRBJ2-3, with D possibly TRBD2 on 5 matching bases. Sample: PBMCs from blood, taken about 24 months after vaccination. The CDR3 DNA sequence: TGTGCCAGCAGCTTTACCCCCGGGGATGCAGATACGCAGTATTTT. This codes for CASSFTPGDADTQYF.